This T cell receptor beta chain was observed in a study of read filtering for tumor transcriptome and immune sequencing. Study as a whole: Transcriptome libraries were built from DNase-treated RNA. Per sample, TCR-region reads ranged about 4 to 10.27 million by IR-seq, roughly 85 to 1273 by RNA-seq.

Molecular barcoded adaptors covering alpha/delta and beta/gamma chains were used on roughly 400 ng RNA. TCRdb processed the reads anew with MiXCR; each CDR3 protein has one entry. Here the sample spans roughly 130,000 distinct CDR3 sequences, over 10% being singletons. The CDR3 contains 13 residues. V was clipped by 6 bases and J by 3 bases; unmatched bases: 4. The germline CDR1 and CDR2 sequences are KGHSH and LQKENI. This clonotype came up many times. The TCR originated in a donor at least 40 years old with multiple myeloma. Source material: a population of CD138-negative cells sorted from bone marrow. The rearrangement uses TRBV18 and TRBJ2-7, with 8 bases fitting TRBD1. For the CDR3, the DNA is TGTGCCAGCTCGACAGGGGCGAACTACGAGCAGTACTTC. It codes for CASSTGANYEQYF.